Sequencing of this TCR beta chain was carried out in a study of cytomegalovirus exposure and HLA in healthy donors. Whole-study results and caveats: In an earlier analysis, productive rearrangement rates for most beta V segments clustered near 87% or 30%. A later look showed TCR association rates differing by HLA locus, highest for DRB1 and lowest for HLA-C. Analysis was carried out at a later point, and it linked a missense DCLRE1C variant to TCR beta V- and J-gene trimming.

60 Vbeta and 13 Jbeta primers were used in PCR. Clones were read by immunoSEQ multiplex PCR, and TCRdb kept only the in-frame ones, dropping some. The table has about 240,000 clones, roughly four fifths seen once. A note on this clone: Antigen unknown. The sample contains more than one DNA sequence encoding this CDR3.

The CDR3 spans 13 residues. V was pared by 7 bases and J by 3 bases, with 0 bases of the junction left unmatched. Germline assignment: CDR1 SGHRS and CDR2 YFSETQ. Source material: PBMCs. V usage is TRBV5-1 and J usage is TRBJ2-2, with 10 bases identical to TRBD1. The sequence came from a woman aged 60-70 years in good health and CMV-seropositive. This CDR3 reads CASGTGDTGELFF. The CDR3 DNA follows: TGCGCCAGCGGGACAGGGGACACCGGGGAGCTGTTTTTT.